The following is a TCR beta chain sequence with its context. Trimming left V 5 bases short and J 0 bases short, with 5 bases between. Per germline, CDR1 LNHDA and CDR2 SQIVND (reference sequence). CDR3 length: 14 residues. This entry is derived from a study of shared clonotypes between healthy human individuals. Study overall: Each donor contributed plates that comprised three CD4 naive, three CD4 memory, two CD8 naive and one CD8 memory.

Original handling: Quality scores were absent from the junction-only immunoSEQ sequences, so filtering differed. TCRdb's copy holds only in-frame clones and misses some; the assay was immunoSEQ multiplex PCR. The DNA gave D and trimming, while V, J and clone size come from that table. This table holds about 680,000 clones, about three quarters found once. Division of CD4+ cells produced a CD45RA+ naive subset and a CD45RA-negative memory subset. The sample was memory CD4+ T cells sorted from blood. Subset noted: CD45RA-negative fraction. This sequence originates from a woman in her 30s in good health. The chain couples TRBV19 to TRBJ2-6, with D hard to call. CDR3: CASSSHSGANVLTF. CDR3 coding DNA: TGTGCCAGTAGTTCTCACTCTGGGGCCAACGTCCTGACTTTC.